This T cell receptor beta chain was recorded in a study of CD8+ T cells in alopecia areata. Of note for this clone: The antigen remains undetermined. Distinct nucleotide sequences in the sample also encode this CDR3.

Treatment of the sample: oral pan-JAK inhibitor, 5-10 mg twice daily. From germline, CDR1 is GTSNPN and CDR2 SVGIG (reference sequence). Trimming removed 5 bases from V and 2 bases from J, with 11 bases in between. This CDR3 contains 13 residues. The study, taken as a whole, reports: The study also sequences resident alphabeta T cells of normal skin in scalp samples.

TCR sequencing used cDNA made by reverse transcription of extracted RNA. Clones were read by immunoSEQ multiplex PCR, and TCRdb kept only the in-frame ones, dropping some. The sample carries hundreds of thousands of clones, roughly 64% recorded once. This sequence joins TRBV30 and TRBJ2-3; tentatively, D is TRBD2 (5 bases). This TCR was recovered from a human donor with alopecia areata. Sample: CD4+ T cells sorted from blood, taken at week 24, from a patient treated with tofacitinib. The CDR3 region has the DNA TGTGCCTGGTCGGGGAGCCCCACAGATACGCAGTATTTT. It is translated as CAWSGSPTDTQYF.